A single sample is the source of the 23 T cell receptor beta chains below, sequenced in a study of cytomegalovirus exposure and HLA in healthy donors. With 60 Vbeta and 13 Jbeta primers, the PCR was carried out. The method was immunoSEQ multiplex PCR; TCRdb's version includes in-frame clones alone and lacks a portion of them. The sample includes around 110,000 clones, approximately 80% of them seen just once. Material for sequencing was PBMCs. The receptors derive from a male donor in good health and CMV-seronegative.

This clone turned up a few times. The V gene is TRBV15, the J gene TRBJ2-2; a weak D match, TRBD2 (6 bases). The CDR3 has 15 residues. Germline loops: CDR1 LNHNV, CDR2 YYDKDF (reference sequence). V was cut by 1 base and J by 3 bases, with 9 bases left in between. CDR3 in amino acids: CATSRGSGDTGELFF. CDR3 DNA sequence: TGTGCCACCAGCAGAGGTAGCGGAGACACCGGGGAGCTGTTTTTT.

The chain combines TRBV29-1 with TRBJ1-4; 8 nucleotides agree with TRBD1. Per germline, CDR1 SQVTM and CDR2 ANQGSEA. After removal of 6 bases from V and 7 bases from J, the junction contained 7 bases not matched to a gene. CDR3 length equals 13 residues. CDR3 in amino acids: CSVEQGETEKLFF. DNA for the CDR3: TGCAGCGTGGAACAGGGGGAGACTGAAAAACTGTTTTTT.

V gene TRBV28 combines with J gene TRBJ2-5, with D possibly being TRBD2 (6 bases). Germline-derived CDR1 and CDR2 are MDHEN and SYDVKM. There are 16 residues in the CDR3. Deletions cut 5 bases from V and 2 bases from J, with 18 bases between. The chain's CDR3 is CASSPTFGGGQETQYF. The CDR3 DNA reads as TGTGCCAGCAGTCCAACCTTTGGGGGAGGACAAGAGACCCAGTACTTC. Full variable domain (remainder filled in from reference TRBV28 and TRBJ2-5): DVKVTQSSRYLVKRTGEKVFLECVQDMDHENMFWYRQDPGLGLRLIYFSYDVKMKEKGDIPEGYSVSREKKERFSLILESASTNQTSMYLCASSPTFGGGQETQYFGPGTRLLVL.

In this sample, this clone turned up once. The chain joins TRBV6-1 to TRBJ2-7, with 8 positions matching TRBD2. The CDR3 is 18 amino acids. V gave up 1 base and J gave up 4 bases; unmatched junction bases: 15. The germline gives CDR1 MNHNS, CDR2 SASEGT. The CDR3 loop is CASSEVGGGAGEPYEQYF. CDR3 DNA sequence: TGTGCCAGCAGTGAAGTGGGGGGTGGAGCGGGAGAACCATACGAGCAGTACTTC.

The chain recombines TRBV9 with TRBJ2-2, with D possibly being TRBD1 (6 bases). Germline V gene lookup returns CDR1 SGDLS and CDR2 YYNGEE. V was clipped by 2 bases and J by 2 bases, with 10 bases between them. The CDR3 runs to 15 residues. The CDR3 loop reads CASSVQDSNTGELFF. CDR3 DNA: TGTGCCAGCAGCGTTCAGGACAGTAACACCGGGGAGCTGTTTTTT.

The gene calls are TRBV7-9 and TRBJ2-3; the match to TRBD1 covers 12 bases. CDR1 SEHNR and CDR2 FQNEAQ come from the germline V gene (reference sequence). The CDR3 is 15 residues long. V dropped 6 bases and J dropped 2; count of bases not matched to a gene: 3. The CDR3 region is CASSPGQGATDTQYF. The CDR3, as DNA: TGTGCCAGCAGTCCGGGACAGGGGGCCACAGATACGCAGTATTTT.

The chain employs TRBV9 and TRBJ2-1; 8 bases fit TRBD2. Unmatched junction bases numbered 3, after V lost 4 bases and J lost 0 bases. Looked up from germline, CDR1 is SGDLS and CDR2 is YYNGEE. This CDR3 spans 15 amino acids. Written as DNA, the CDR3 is TGTGCCAGCAGCCGGGGGACTAGCTCCTACAATGAGCAGTTCTTC. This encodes CASSRGTSSYNEQFF.

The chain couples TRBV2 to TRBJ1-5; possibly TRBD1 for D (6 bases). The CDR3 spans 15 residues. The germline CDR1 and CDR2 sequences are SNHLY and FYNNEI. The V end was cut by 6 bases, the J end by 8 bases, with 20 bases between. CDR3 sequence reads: CASRDIDRILEPQHF. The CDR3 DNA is TGTGCCAGCAGGGACATCGACAGGATTTTGGAGCCCCAGCATTTT. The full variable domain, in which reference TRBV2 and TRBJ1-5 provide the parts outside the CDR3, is EPEVTQTPSHQVTQMGQEVILRCVPISNHLYFYWYRQILGQKVEFLVSFYNNEISEKSEIFDDQFSVERPDGSNFTLKIRSTKLEDSAMYFCASRDIDRILEPQHFGDGTRLSIL.

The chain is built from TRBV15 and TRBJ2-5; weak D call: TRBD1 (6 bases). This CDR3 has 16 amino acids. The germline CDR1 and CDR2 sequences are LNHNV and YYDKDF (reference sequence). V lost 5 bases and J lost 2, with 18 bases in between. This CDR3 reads CATSPLRGRGQETQYF. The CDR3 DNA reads TGTGCCACCAGCCCACTCAGGGGCAGGGGTCAAGAGACCCAGTACTTC. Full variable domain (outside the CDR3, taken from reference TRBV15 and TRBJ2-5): DAMVIQNPRYQVTQFGKPVTLSCSQTLNHNVMYWYQQKSSQAPKLLFHYYDKDFNNEADTPDNFQSRRPNTSFCFLDIRSPGLGDTAMYLCATSPLRGRGQETQYFGPGTRLLVL.

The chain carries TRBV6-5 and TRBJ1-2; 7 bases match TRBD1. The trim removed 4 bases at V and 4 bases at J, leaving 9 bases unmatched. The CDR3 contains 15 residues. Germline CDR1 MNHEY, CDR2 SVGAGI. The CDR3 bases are TGTGCCAGCAGTTCCCCGAAGGACAGGACCTATGGCTACACCTTC. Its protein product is CASSSPKDRTYGYTF.

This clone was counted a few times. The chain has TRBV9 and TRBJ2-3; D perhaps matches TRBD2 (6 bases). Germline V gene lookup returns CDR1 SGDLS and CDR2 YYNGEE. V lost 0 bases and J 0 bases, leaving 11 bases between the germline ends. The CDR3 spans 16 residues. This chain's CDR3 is CASSVGLASSTDTQYF. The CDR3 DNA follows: TGTGCCAGCAGCGTAGGTCTAGCGTCGAGCACAGATACGCAGTATTTT.

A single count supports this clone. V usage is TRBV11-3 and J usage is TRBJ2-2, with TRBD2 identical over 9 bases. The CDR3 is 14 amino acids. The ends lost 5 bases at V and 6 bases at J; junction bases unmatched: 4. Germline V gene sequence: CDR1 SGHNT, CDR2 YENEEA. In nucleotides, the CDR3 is TGTGCCAGCAGCCTCGCGGGAGGGCCCGGGGAGCTGTTTTTT. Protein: CASSLAGGPGELFF. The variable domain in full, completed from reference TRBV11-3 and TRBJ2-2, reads EAGVVQSPRYKIIEKKQPVAFWCNPISGHNTLYWYLQNLGQGPELLIRYENEEAVDDSQLPKDRFSAERLKGVDSTLKIQPAELGDSAVYLCASSLAGGPGELFFGEGSRLTVL.

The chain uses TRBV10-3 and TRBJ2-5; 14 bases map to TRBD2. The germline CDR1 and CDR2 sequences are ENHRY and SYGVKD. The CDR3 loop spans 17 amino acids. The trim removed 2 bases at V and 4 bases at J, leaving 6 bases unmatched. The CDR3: CAISEGLAGGSGETQYF. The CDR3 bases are TGTGCCATCAGTGAGGGACTAGCGGGAGGTTCCGGAGAGACCCAGTACTTC.

The CDR3 spells CASSLQGAGQPQHF. As DNA, the CDR3 is TGTGCCAGCAGCCTACAGGGGGCCGGACAGCCCCAGCATTTT. The chain couples TRBV27 to TRBJ1-5, with TRBD1 matching over 9 bases. The CDR3 runs 14 residues. Germline assignment: CDR1 MNHEY and CDR2 SMNVEV (reference sequence). The junction had 7 bases not matched to a gene; V was cut back by 6 bases and J by 7 bases.

CDR3 DNA: TGTGCCAGCAGTGAAAGCTACCCATCCTCCTACGAGCAGTACTTC. Amino acid sequence: CASSESYPSSYEQYF. V and J are TRBV2 and TRBJ2-7; D not certain. This CDR3 is built from 15 residues. Germline-derived CDR1 and CDR2 are SNHLY and FYNNEI. V lost 2 bases, J lost 0 bases, and 11 bases lay in between.

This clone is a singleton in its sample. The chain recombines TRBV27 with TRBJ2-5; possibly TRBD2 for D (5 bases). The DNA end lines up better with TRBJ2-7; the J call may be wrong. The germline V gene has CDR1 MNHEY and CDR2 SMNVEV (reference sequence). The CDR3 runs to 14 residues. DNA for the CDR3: TGTGCCAGCAGTGGAGGACGGGTTAACTACGAGCAGTACTTC. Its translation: CASSGGRVNYEQYF.

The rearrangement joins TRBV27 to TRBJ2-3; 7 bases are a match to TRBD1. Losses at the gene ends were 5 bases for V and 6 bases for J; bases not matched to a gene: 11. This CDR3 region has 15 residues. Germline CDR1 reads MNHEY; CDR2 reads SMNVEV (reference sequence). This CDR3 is CASSPTGRPLDTQYF. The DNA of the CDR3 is TGTGCCAGCAGTCCGACAGGGCGCCCGTTGGATACGCAGTATTTT.

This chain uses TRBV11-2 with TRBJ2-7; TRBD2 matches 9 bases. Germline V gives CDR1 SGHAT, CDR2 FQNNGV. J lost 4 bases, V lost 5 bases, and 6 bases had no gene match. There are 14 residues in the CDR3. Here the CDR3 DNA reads TGTGCCAGCAGCGTTAGCGGGAGTAAGTACGAGCAGTACTTC. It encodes CASSVSGSKYEQYF.

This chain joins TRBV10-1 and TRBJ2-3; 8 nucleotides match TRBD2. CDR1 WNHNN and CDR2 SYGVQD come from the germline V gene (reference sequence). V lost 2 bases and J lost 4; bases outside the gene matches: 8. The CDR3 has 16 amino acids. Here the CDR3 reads CASSERGTSPADTQYF. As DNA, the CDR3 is TGCGCCAGCAGTGAGCGGGGGACTAGTCCTGCAGATACGCAGTATTTT.

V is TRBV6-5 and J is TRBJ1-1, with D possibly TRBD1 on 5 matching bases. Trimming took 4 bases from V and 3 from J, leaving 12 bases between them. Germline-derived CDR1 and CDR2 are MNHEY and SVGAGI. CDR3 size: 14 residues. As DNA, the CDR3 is TGTGCCAGCAGTTCCAGGGAACGGGACACTGAAGCTTTCTTT. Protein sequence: CASSSRERDTEAFF.

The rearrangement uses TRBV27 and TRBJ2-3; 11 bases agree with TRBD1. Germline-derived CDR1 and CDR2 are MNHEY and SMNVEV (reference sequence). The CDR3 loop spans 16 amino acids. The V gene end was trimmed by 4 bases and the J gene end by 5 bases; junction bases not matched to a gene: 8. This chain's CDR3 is CASSSPGQGVLDTQYF. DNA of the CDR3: TGTGCCAGCAGTTCCCCGGGACAGGGGGTTCTAGATACGCAGTATTTT.

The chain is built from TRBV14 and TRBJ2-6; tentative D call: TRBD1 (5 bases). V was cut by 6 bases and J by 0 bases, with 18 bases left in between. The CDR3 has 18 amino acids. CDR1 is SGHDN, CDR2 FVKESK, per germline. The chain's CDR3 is CASRSTRALSSGANVLTF. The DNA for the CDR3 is TGTGCCAGCAGGTCGACCAGGGCATTGAGCTCTGGGGCCAACGTCCTGACTTTC.

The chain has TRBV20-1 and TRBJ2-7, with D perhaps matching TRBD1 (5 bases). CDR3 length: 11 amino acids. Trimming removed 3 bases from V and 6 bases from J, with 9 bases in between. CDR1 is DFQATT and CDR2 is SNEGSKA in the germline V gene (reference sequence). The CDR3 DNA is TGCAGTGCTAGTCCAGGGTCCGAGCAGTACTTC. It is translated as CSASPGSEQYF.